These T cell receptor beta chains were read from a single sample in a study of blood T cell repertoires in COVID-19. The table came from immunoSEQ multiplex PCR; TCRdb's copy has only in-frame clones and leaves some out. The data show around 200,000 clones, about 87% seen once. Sequences were obtained from PBMCs or T cells enriched from blood (not recorded which). Source of these receptors: a man between 25 and 39 years old who had recovered from COVID-19. Each CDR3 is given with its conserved first and last residue. The order of the fields is V gene, D gene, CDR3 protein. D genes are given only for firm matches.

V: TRBV7-8
D: NA
CDR3: CASSLGTKQQNTEAFF

V: TRBV10-3
D: TRBD1
CDR3: CAISDRGDNEQFF

V: TRBV27
D: TRBD1
CDR3: CASSTSGQGLRGEAFF

V: TRBV2
D: TRBD1
CDR3: CASSIGTDPDTQYF

V: TRBV6-5
D: TRBD1
CDR3: CASSYSRGREAYEQYF

V: TRBV2
D: NA
CDR3: CASSDTVWQPQHF

V: TRBV7-8
D: TRBD1
CDR3: CASSLLIRQGPTNEKLFF

V: TRBV28
D: NA
CDR3: CASSVQGIAEAFF

V: TRBV28
D: TRBD2
CDR3: CASSWGLAGGPSASTDTQYF

V: TRBV5-8
D: NA
CDR3: CASSLRGSYGYTF

V: TRBV4-1
D: TRBD2
CDR3: CASRGGVAGVYTGELFF

V: TRBV24-1
D: NA
CDR3: CATSPGLGYTF

V: TRBV29-1
D: NA
CDR3: CSVARGHYGYTF

V: TRBV7-9
D: NA
CDR3: CASSLEGWGVLSYEQYF

V: TRBV18
D: TRBD1
CDR3: CASSPLQGALETQYF

V: TRBV5-1
D: NA
CDR3: CASSLAGTQETQYF

V: TRBV10-1
D: TRBD1
CDR3: CASKGRDRVFTGELFF

V: TRBV18
D: NA
CDR3: CASSLSQNTEAFF

V: TRBV9
D: TRBD2
CDR3: CASSEGTRGQETQYF

V: TRBV4-3
D: NA
CDR3: CASSQGNRLSEKLFF

V: TRBV7-2
D: TRBD2
CDR3: CASNPTSGTPDEQFF

V: TRBV19
D: TRBD1
CDR3: CASNHGTGASYNEQFF

V: TRBV9
D: TRBD1
CDR3: CASSFPLGQGRHNEQFF

V: TRBV5-1
D: TRBD1
CDR3: CASSSTGVLETQYF

V: TRBV5-8
D: NA
CDR3: CASSLGGVSNQPQHF

V: TRBV6-2/TRBV6-3
D: TRBD2
CDR3: CASSLTSGRAGGSYNEQFF

V: TRBV6-5
D: TRBD2
CDR3: CASSLTSSAYEQYF

V: TRBV4-2
D: TRBD1
CDR3: CASGQGQTSNQPQHF

V: TRBV18
D: TRBD1
CDR3: CASSPQGQALTTGELFF

V: TRBV13
D: TRBD1
CDR3: CASSLGGGLGEKLFF

V: TRBV11-1
D: NA
CDR3: CASSFARESSYEQYF

V: TRBV24-1
D: NA
CDR3: CATSDFGTNYGYTF

V: TRBV4-1
D: NA
CDR3: CASSLLTVNTEAFF

V: TRBV5-4
D: TRBD1
CDR3: CASSLVQGVGTDTQYF

V: TRBV9
D: TRBD2
CDR3: CASSASGGASEQYF

V: TRBV5-1
D: TRBD1
CDR3: CASSFGQGASEQYF

V: TRBV6-5
D: NA
CDR3: CASSYTEGLTEAFF

V: TRBV4-3
D: TRBD2
CDR3: CASSQVTAGESYNEQFF

V: TRBV5-8
D: NA
CDR3: CASSLAVGRPPYEQYF

V: TRBV9
D: NA
CDR3: CASSGPRGNVGNTIYF

V: TRBV19
D: TRBD2
CDR3: CASSMGSGTYEQYF